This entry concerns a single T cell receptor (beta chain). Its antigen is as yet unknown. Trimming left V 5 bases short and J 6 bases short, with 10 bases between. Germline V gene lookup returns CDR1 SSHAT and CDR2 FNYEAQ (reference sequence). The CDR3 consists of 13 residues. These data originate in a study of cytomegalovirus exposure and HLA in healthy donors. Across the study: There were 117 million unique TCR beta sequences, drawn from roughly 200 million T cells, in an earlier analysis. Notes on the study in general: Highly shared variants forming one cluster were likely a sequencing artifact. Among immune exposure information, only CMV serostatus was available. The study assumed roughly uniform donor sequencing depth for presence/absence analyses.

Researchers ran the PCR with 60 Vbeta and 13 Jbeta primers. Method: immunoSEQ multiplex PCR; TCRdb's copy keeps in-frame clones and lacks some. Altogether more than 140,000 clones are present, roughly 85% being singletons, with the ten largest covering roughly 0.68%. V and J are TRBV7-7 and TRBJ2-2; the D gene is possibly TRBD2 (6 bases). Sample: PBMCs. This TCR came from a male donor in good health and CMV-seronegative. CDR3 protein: CASSQSGAGELFF. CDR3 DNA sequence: TGTGCCAGCAGCCAATCGGGGGCCGGGGAGCTGTTTTTT.